This T cell receptor beta chain was identified in a study of blood T cells in healthy people across ages. Then a second PCR, running about 7 to 11 cycles, was carried out with a sample-barcoded 5' primer and a J-beta primer mix. Paired-end reads containing CDR3 totaled no fewer than 2.5 million for each sample. TCRdb independently ran MiXCR on the 5' RACE reads; one entry per CDR3 protein. The sample has over 1.5 million distinct CDR3 sequences; roughly 50% are singletons. V shed 0 bases, J shed 3 bases, and the junction held 8 bases outside the gene matches. The V gene's germline CDR1 is MDHEN and CDR2 SYDVKM. The CDR3 covers 18 residues.

V gene TRBV28 combines with J gene TRBJ2-2; the match to TRBD1 covers 9 bases. This clonotype originated in a woman between 35 and 50 years old in good health. The sequenced sample consisted of blood. For the CDR3, the DNA is TGTGCCAGCAGTTTATGCCCGTACAGGGGGCAGGACACCGGGGAGCTGTTTTTT. Translating it yields CASSLCPYRGQDTGELFF.